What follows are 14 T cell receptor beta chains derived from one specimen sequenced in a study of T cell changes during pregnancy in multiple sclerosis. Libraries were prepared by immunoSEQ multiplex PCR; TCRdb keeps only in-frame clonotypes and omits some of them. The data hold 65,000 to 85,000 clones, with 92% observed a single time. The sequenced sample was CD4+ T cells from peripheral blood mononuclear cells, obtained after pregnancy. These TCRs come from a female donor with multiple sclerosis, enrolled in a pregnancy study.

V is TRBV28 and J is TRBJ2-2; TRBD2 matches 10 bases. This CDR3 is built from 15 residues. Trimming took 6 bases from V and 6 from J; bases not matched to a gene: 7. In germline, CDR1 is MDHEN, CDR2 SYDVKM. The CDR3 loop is CASRLAGGFAGELFF. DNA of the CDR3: TGTGCCAGCAGGTTAGCGGGAGGTTTCGCCGGGGAGCTGTTTTTT.

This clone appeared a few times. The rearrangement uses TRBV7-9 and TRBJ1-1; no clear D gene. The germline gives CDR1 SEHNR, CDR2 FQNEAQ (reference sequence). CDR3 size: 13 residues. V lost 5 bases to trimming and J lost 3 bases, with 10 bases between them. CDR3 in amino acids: CASSPGSYTEAFF. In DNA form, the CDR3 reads TGTGCCAGCAGCCCGGGAAGTTACACTGAAGCTTTCTTT.

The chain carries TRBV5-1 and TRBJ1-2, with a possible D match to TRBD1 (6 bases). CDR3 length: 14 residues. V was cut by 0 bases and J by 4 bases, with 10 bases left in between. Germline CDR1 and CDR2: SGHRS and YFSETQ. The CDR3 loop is CASSLDRDLYGYTF. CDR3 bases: TGCGCCAGCAGCTTGGACAGGGACCTCTATGGCTACACCTTC.

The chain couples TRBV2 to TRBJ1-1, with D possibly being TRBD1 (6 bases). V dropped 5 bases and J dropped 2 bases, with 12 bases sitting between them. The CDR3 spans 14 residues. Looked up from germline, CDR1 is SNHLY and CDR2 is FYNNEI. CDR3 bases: TGTGCCAGCAGTCCTGACAGGCCAAACACTGAAGCTTTCTTT. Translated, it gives CASSPDRPNTEAFF.

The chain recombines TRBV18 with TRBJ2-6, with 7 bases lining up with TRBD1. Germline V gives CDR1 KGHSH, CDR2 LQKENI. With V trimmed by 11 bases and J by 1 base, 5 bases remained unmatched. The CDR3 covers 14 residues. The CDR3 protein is CAGRQGSGANVLTF. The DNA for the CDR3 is TGTGCCGGTCGACAGGGTTCTGGGGCCAACGTCCTGACTTTC.

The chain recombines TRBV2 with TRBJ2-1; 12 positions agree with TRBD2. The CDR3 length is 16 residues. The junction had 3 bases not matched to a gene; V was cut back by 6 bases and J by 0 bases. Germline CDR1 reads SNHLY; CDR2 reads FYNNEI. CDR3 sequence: CASRALAGGSYNEQFF. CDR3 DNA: TGTGCCAGCAGAGCACTAGCGGGAGGCTCCTACAATGAGCAGTTCTTC.

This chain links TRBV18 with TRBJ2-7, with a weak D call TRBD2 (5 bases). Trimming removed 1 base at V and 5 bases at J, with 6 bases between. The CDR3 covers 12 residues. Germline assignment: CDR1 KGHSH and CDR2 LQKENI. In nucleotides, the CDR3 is TGTGCCAGCTCACCACGAGGGCACGAGCAGTACTTC. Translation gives CASSPRGHEQYF.

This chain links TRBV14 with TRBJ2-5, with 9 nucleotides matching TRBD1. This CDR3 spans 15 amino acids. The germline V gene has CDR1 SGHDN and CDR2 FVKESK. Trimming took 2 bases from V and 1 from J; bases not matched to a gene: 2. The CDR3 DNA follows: TGTGCCAGCAGCCAACGACAGGGGGGCCAAGAGACCCAGTACTTC. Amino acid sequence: CASSQRQGGQETQYF.

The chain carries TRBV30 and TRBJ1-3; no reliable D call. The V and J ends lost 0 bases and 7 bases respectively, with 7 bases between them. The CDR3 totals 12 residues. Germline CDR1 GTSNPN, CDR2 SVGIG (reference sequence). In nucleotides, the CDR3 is TGTGCCTGGAGTGTAGAGGGCAACACCATATATTTT. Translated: CAWSVEGNTIYF.

This CDR3 is CASSPPLGRASVQYF. The CDR3 DNA is TGTGCCAGCAGCCCCCCCCTGGGGAGGGCTTCTGTGCAGTACTTC. The rearrangement uses TRBV7-2 and TRBJ2-7; 7 bases fit TRBD2. The CDR3 spans 15 residues. The germline V gene encodes CDR1 SGHTA and CDR2 FQGNSA. V trimming: 5 bases; J trimming: 9 bases; junction bases outside the gene matches: 16.

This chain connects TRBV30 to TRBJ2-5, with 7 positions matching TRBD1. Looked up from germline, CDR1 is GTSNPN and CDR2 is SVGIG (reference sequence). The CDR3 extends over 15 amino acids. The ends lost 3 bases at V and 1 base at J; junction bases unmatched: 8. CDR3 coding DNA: TGTGCCTGGAGGGCATCCGGGACAGCCCAAGAGACCCAGTACTTC. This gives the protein CAWRASGTAQETQYF.

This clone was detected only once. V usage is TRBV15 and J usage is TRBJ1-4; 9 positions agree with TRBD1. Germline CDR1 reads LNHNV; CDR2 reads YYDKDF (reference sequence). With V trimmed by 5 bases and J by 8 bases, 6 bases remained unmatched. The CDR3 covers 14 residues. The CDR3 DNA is TGTGCCACCAGCGGACAGGGGCAGCGGGAAAAACTGTTTTTT. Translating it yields CATSGQGQREKLFF.

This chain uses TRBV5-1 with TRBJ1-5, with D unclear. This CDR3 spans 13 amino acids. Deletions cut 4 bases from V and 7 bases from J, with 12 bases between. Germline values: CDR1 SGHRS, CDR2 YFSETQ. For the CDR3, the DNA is TGCGCCAGCAGCCTCGCTCGGGGACAGCCCCAGCATTTT. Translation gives CASSLARGQPQHF.

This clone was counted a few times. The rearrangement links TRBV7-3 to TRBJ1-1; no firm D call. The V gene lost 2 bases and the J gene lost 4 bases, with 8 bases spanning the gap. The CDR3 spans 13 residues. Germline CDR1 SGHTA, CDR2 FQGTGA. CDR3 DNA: TGTGCCAGCAGCTTAGGACTTTTCACTGAAGCTTTCTTT. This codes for CASSLGLFTEAFF.